This T cell receptor (beta chain) was recovered during a study of OX40 agonist ivuxolimab in advanced cancers. Background on the study: An anti-OX40 (CD134) antibody with agonistic activity, ivuxolimab, was administered to patients. The dose-escalation cohort had hepatocellular carcinoma, melanoma, renal cell or head and neck cancer. Three patients, one with hepatocellular carcinoma and two with cutaneous melanoma, responded partially.

Autoimmune disease history or systemic immunosuppression led to patients being barred. Assay used: immunoSEQ multiplex PCR; TCRdb lists only in-frame clones, some missing. The sample lists more than 70,000 clones; roughly 91% were seen once. A single count supports this clone. Sequencing was performed on CD4+ or CD8+ T cells sorted from blood, taken in a trial of the OX40 agonist ivuxolimab. This receptor was identified in an adult with an advanced solid tumor such as melanoma, head and neck, liver or kidney cancer.

Written as DNA, the CDR3 is TGTGCCAGCAGTTTAAGTGAGGGAGATACGCAGTATTTT. This encodes CASSLSEGDTQYF. The chain uses TRBV6-5 and TRBJ2-3; D perhaps matches TRBD2 (5 bases). The CDR3 covers 13 residues. Trimming removed 4 bases at V and 5 bases at J, with 10 bases between. The V gene's germline CDR1 is MNHEY and CDR2 SVGAGI.